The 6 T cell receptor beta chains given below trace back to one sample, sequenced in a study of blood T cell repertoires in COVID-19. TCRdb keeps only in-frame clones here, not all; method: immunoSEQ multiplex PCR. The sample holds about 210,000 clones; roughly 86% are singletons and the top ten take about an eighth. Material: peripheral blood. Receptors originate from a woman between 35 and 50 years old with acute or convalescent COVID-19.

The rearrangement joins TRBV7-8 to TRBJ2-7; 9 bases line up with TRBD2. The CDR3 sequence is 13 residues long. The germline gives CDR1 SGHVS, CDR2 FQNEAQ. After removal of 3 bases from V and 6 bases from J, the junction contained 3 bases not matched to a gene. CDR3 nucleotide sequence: TGTGCCAGCAGCTTTAGCGGGGGCGCCGAGCAGTACTTC. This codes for CASSFSGGAEQYF.

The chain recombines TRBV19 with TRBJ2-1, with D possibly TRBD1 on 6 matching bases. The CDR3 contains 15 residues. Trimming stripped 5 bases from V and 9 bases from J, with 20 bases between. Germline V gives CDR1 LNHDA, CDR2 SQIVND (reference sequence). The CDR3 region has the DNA TGTGCCAGTAGTCAACTTGGGTACAGGGTTGGTGAGCAGTTCTTC. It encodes CASSQLGYRVGEQFF.

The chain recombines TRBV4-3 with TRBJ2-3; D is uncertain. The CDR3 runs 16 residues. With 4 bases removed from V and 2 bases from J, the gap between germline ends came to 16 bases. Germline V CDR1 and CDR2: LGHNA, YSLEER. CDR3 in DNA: TGCGCCAGCAGCCCTTACTTGGGCATTGCCACAGATACGCAGTATTTT. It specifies CASSPYLGIATDTQYF.

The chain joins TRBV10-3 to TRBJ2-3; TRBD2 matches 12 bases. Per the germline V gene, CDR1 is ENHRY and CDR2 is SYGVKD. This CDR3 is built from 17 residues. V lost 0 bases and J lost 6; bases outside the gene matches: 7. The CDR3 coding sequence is TGTGCCATCAGTGAGTCTCCTAGCGGGGGGGCGGCGGATACGCAGTATTTT. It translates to CAISESPSGGAADTQYF.

The CDR3: CASSPGQTNQPQHF. DNA of the CDR3: TGTGCCAGCTCACCAGGGCAAACCAATCAGCCCCAGCATTTT. This sequence joins TRBV18 and TRBJ1-5; no reliable D call. Deletions cut 2 bases from V and 3 bases from J, with 8 bases between. The CDR3 is made up of 14 amino acids. Germline-derived CDR1 and CDR2 are KGHSH and LQKENI.

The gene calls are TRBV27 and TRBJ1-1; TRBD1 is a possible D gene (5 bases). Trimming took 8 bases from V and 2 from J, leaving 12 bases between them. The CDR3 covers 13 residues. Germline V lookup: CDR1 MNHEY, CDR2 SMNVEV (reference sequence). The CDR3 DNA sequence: TGTGCCAGCCGGAGGGGCGGCAACACTGAAGCTTTCTTT. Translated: CASRRGGNTEAFF.